These 23 T cell receptor beta chains came from one sample sequenced in a study of a mutant IDH1 vaccine in newly diagnosed glioma. Their specific antigens are unknown. The table came from immunoSEQ multiplex PCR; TCRdb's copy has only in-frame clones and leaves some out. The data contain around 54,000 clones, less than 90% of them singletons. Documented time point: week 47, end of study. A single vaccine dose contained 300 ug of mutant IDH1 20-mer peptide, and topical imiquimod was used with it. This sample comprised PBMCs, obtained from a glioma patient whose treatment included an IDH1 peptide vaccine. The origin of the receptors is a woman aged 45 to 65 with glioma.

The gene calls are TRBV10-2 and TRBJ1-6; D is possibly TRBD1 (6 bases). Germline CDR1 WSHSY, CDR2 SAAADI. The CDR3 runs 16 residues. The V end was cut by 6 bases, the J end by 7 bases, with 19 bases between. CDR3 in DNA: TGCGCCAGCAGCGGGGGGGTCAGGGGTCGAAATTCACCCCTCCACTTT. The encoded protein is CASSGGVRGRNSPLHF.

There are a few counts of this clone. For the CDR3, the DNA is TGCAGCCCAGGCACGGCCACGGGCTACACCTTC. Encoded protein: CSPGTATGYTF. J is TRBJ1-2 and V is TRBV20-1; D call uncertain. CDR3 length: 11 amino acids. Germline loops: CDR1 DFQATT, CDR2 SNEGSKA (reference sequence).

This clone was found a few times. J is TRBJ1-5 and V is TRBV9; D is unresolved. This CDR3 is 14 amino acids long. The germline gives CDR1 SGDLS, CDR2 YYNGEE. V lost 0 bases and J lost 1, with 5 bases in between. Here the CDR3 reads CASSVDSSNQPQHF. The CDR3 DNA sequence: TGTGCCAGCAGCGTAGACAGCAGCAATCAGCCCCAGCATTTT.

The CDR3, as DNA: TGTGCCAGCAGCAACCCTGGCCCGTTAACGGGCTACACCTTC. Its translation is CASSNPGPLTGYTF. The chain joins TRBV5-4 to TRBJ1-2; no clear D gene. V was trimmed by 4 bases and J by 8 bases, leaving 18 bases between them. This CDR3 contains 14 residues. The germline gives CDR1 SGHNT, CDR2 YYREEE (reference sequence).

The chain couples TRBV7-2 to TRBJ1-6; D is unclear. This CDR3 is 16 amino acids long. V gave up 3 bases and J gave up 0 bases, with 9 bases separating them. Germline assignment: CDR1 SGHTA and CDR2 FQGNSA. The DNA of the CDR3 is TGTGCCAGCAGCTTCCTTATCAGCTCCTATAATTCACCCCTCCACTTT. Residues: CASSFLISSYNSPLHF.

On this clone itself: Other DNA sequences from this sample encode an identical CDR3 as well. This rearrangement joins TRBV9 to TRBJ1-5; no firm D call. This CDR3 region has 14 residues. Between the trimmed V and J ends, which lost 2 bases and 1 base, there was a span of 7 bases. From germline, CDR1 is SGDLS and CDR2 YYNGEE. CDR3 in amino acids: CASSVDGSNQPQHF. CDR3 nucleotide sequence: TGTGCCAGCAGCGTGGATGGCAGCAATCAGCCCCAGCATTTT.

The gene calls are TRBV6-5 and TRBJ1-1, with TRBD1 as a possible D gene (6 bases). The V end was cut by 5 bases, the J end by 2 bases, with 12 bases between. The CDR3 runs 14 residues. Germline V lookup: CDR1 MNHEY, CDR2 SVGAGI. The CDR3 spells CASSIDRTNTEAFF. In DNA form, the CDR3 reads TGTGCCAGCAGTATCGACAGGACTAACACTGAAGCTTTCTTT.

In its sample, this clone was seen a few times. The rearrangement uses TRBV5-5 and TRBJ1-4; D is undetermined. Germline V lookup: CDR1 SGHKS, CDR2 YYEKEE (reference sequence). Trimming removed 4 bases from V and 4 bases from J, with 14 bases in between. The CDR3 is 15 amino acids. The CDR3 loop is CASSPLAGDNEKLFF. CDR3 coding DNA: TGTGCCAGCAGCCCCCTCGCCGGGGATAATGAAAAACTGTTTTTT. The full variable domain, in which reference TRBV5-5 and TRBJ1-4 provide the parts outside the CDR3, is DAGVTQSPTHLIKTRGQQVTLRCSPISGHKSVSWYQQVLGQGPQFIFQYYEKEERGRGNFPDRFSARQFPNYSSELNVNALLLGDSALYLCASSPLAGDNEKLFFGSGTQLSVL.

The chain links TRBV29-1 to TRBJ1-5; no clear D gene. This CDR3 comprises 12 residues. Trimming removed 4 bases from V and 7 bases from J, with 11 bases in between. CDR1 and CDR2 (germline): SQVTM, ANQGSEA. The CDR3 sequence: CSVVEMGQPQHF. CDR3 DNA sequence: TGCAGCGTTGTGGAGATGGGCCAGCCCCAGCATTTT.

The chain joins TRBV9 to TRBJ2-5, with 11 bases lining up with TRBD2. V trimming: 0 bases; J trimming: 2 bases; junction bases outside the gene matches: 0. Germline V gene sequence: CDR1 SGDLS, CDR2 YYNGEE. The CDR3 is made up of 15 amino acids. Here the CDR3 reads CASSVASGGQETQYF. Here the CDR3 DNA reads TGTGCCAGCAGCGTAGCTAGCGGGGGGCAAGAGACCCAGTACTTC.

The chain is built from TRBV28 and TRBJ2-7, with D hard to call. This CDR3 is built from 14 residues. Trimming left V 3 bases short and J 5 bases short, with 14 bases between. Per germline, CDR1 MDHEN and CDR2 SYDVKM. CDR3 sequence: CASSFGRWGNEQYF. CDR3 in DNA: TGTGCCAGCAGTTTCGGCAGGTGGGGTAACGAGCAGTACTTC.

The V and J genes are TRBV11-3 and TRBJ1-1; perhaps TRBD1 as D (5 bases). This CDR3 comprises 13 residues. Germline V gene lookup returns CDR1 SGHNT and CDR2 YENEEA. V was cut by 0 bases and J by 5 bases, with 7 bases left in between. The chain's CDR3 is CASSLDEGTEAFF. The CDR3 coding sequence is TGTGCCAGCAGCTTAGACGAGGGGACTGAAGCTTTCTTT.

The chain links TRBV5-6 to TRBJ2-7, with 8 bases identical to TRBD1. The CDR3 contains 15 residues. The V gene's germline CDR1 is SGHDT and CDR2 YYEEEE. Losses at the gene ends were 4 bases for V and 9 bases for J; bases not matched to a gene: 15. In nucleotides, the CDR3 is TGTGCCAGCAGCCGGATGGGGACAGGCACCATTGGGCAGTACTTC. Encoded protein: CASSRMGTGTIGQYF.

The chain uses TRBV6-1 and TRBJ1-6; maybe TRBD1 (6 bases). Trimming shortened V by 7 bases and J by 7 bases, and 17 bases separated the two germline ends. The CDR3 is 15 amino acids. Per germline, CDR1 MNHNS and CDR2 SASEGT. The CDR3 region is CASMRSGAQNSPLHF. The DNA for the CDR3 is TGTGCCAGCATGAGGTCGGGGGCCCAAAATTCACCCCTCCACTTT.

The V and J genes are TRBV2 and TRBJ1-3; D is perhaps TRBD1 (6 bases). Trimming removed 5 bases at V and 0 bases at J, with 8 bases between. Germline loops: CDR1 SNHLY, CDR2 FYNNEI. The CDR3 contains 14 residues. The CDR3 bases are TGTGCCAGCAGTCAGGACAGCTCTGGAAACACCATATATTTT. Translation: CASSQDSSGNTIYF.

V is TRBV30 and J is TRBJ1-4, with D maybe TRBD1 (6 bases). The CDR3 sequence is 14 residues long. Germline CDR1 is GTSNPN and CDR2 is SVGIG (reference sequence). Here the CDR3 DNA reads TGTGCAAGTATCCGGGACACGTTGGGGGAAAAACTGTTTTTT. This codes for CASIRDTLGEKLFF.

The genes are TRBV7-2 and TRBJ1-2, with 8 bases lining up with TRBD1. This CDR3 contains 16 residues. In germline, CDR1 is SGHTA, CDR2 FQGNSA. Unmatched junction bases numbered 15, after V lost 4 bases and J lost 8 bases. CDR3 sequence: CASSWGTGLSLGGYTF. The DNA of the CDR3 is TGTGCCAGCAGCTGGGGGACAGGCCTGAGCCTGGGCGGCTACACCTTC.

In its sample, this clone was seen once. The chain has TRBV11-2 and TRBJ1-3; D is ambiguous. Germline V lookup: CDR1 SGHAT, CDR2 FQNNGV. The V end lost 3 bases, the J end lost 0 bases, and 9 bases lay between the germline ends. This CDR3 spans 15 amino acids. CDR3 coding DNA: TGTGCCAGCAGCTTTTTCTGGAGCTCTGGAAACACCATATATTTT. This gives the protein CASSFFWSSGNTIYF.

The chain has TRBV18 and TRBJ1-5, with 8 positions matching TRBD1. The junction had 7 bases not matched to a gene; V was cut back by 4 bases and J by 8 bases. From germline, CDR1 is KGHSH and CDR2 LQKENI. This CDR3 is built from 14 residues. This chain's CDR3 is CASSRGQGLEPQHF. The CDR3 nucleotides read TGTGCCAGCTCACGCGGACAGGGCTTAGAGCCCCAGCATTTT.

This clone turned up a few times. The identical CDR3 is also encoded by other nucleotide sequences in the sample. The chain joins TRBV18 to TRBJ1-5; 9 bases match TRBD1. With 2 bases clipped from V and 7 bases from J, the junction kept 3 bases outside the gene matches. This CDR3 region has 14 residues. In germline, CDR1 is KGHSH, CDR2 LQKENI. Here the CDR3 reads CASSPGQGNQPQHF. The CDR3 DNA is TGTGCCAGCTCACCAGGACAGGGGAACCAGCCCCAGCATTTT.

The chain recombines TRBV9 with TRBJ2-1; the match to TRBD2 covers 13 bases. The CDR3 is 16 residues long. Germline CDR1 SGDLS, CDR2 YYNGEE. Unmatched junction bases numbered 5, after V lost 3 bases and J lost 5 bases. CDR3 region: CASSGRLAGGNNEQFF. The CDR3 region has the DNA TGTGCCAGCAGCGGCCGACTAGCGGGGGGCAACAATGAGCAGTTCTTC.

This clone was observed a single time. V gene TRBV7-9 combines with J gene TRBJ2-7; TRBD1 is a possible D gene (5 bases). The CDR3 covers 14 residues. The germline gives CDR1 SEHNR, CDR2 FQNEAQ (reference sequence). V was clipped by 5 bases and J by 2 bases, with 13 bases between them. The CDR3 loop is CASSLLGATYEQYF. The CDR3 region has the DNA TGTGCCAGCAGCCTTCTAGGGGCCACCTACGAGCAGTACTTC.

V gene TRBV7-6 combines with J gene TRBJ1-3, with D perhaps TRBD1 (5 bases). Germline V CDR1 and CDR2: SGHVS, FNYEAQ. Trimming removed 1 base at V and 8 bases at J, with 18 bases between. The CDR3 consists of 16 residues. As DNA, the CDR3 is TGTGCCAGCAGCTTAGAACGGGGCGCAGGTGGTGACACCATATATTTT. As protein: CASSLERGAGGDTIYF.